Reported below is one T cell receptor (beta chain). Its specificity is unknown. The source of the sample is a study of response to subunit inactivated influenza vaccine. Study results and caveats: Few new T cells, the authors suggested, are recruited by each seasonal influenza vaccination.

The germline V gene has CDR1 SNHLY and CDR2 FYNNEI. V was shortened by 4 bases and J by 4 bases, with 13 bases between the two germline ends. There are 14 residues in the CDR3. TCRdb itself ran the RT-PCR reads through MiXCR, one entry per CDR3 protein. The sample contains fewer than 700,000 distinct CDR3 sequences, 13% of which appear only once. The rearrangement joins TRBV2 to TRBJ2-5; D is unclear. This sequence originates from a man aged 50 to 60 who received an inactivated influenza vaccine. The source was PBMCs from blood, collected more than 35 days after vaccination. As DNA, the CDR3 is TGTGCCAGCAGTGGGGGTCAGATGGGAGAGACCCAGTACTTC. Translated: CASSGGQMGETQYF.